The following is a T cell receptor (beta chain) sequence with its context. The source of the sample is a study of shared clonotypes between healthy human individuals. Repertoires were generated with immunoSEQ multiplex PCR, while TCRdb's copy carries only in-frame clones and drops some. The sample comprises 1.5 million to 2.5 million clones, just under 95% of which are singletons, and less than 1.5% rests with the top ten. This CDR3 spans 15 amino acids. Germline values: CDR1 SGHDN, CDR2 FVKESK. The V gene end was trimmed by 5 bases and the J gene end by 7 bases; junction bases not matched to a gene: 7. CD8 cells classed as naive were CD45RO-negative and positively selected for CCR7, excluding terminally differentiated effector memory CD45RA+ cells.

The specimen sequenced was naive CD8+ T cells sorted from blood. The TCR originated in a man younger than 35 in good health. The rearrangement joins TRBV14 to TRBJ2-2; TRBD2 agrees at 10 bases. DNA for the CDR3: TGTGCCAGCAGCGCTAGCGGGAGTTCGATCGGGGAGCTGTTTTTT. Amino acid sequence: CASSASGSSIGELFF. Full variable domain (remainder filled in from reference TRBV14 and TRBJ2-2): EAGVTQFPSHSVIEKGQTVTLRCDPISGHDNLYWYRRVMGKEIKFLLHFVKESKQDESGMPNNRFLAERTGGTYSTLKVQPAELEDSGVYFCASSASGSSIGELFFGEGSRLTVL.